The 8 T cell receptor beta chains reported below all come from one sample, sequenced in a study of OX40 agonist ivuxolimab in advanced cancers. Measured with immunoSEQ multiplex PCR; TCRdb has only the in-frame clones, and not every one. The sample yields fewer than 40,000 clones, roughly 84% seen once. Sequencing used CD4+ or CD8+ T cells sorted from blood, obtained in a trial of the OX40 agonist ivuxolimab. The receptor source for this set is an adult with an advanced solid tumor such as melanoma, head and neck, liver or kidney cancer.

J is TRBJ2-3 and V is TRBV7-9; D might be TRBD1 (6 bases). The germline V gene has CDR1 SEHNR and CDR2 FQNEAQ (reference sequence). The CDR3 has 15 amino acids. V was shortened by 5 bases and J by 1 base, with 13 bases between the two germline ends. CDR3 loop: CASSPRDKRTDTQYF. CDR3 nucleotides: TGTGCCAGCAGCCCCCGGGACAAACGCACAGATACGCAGTATTTT.

The V gene is TRBV5-5, the J gene TRBJ2-3; D remains unclear. Germline V gene sequence: CDR1 SGHKS, CDR2 YYEKEE (reference sequence). V lost 4 bases and J 3 bases, leaving 18 bases between the germline ends. This CDR3 is built from 16 residues. The CDR3 DNA follows: TGTGCCAGCAGCCACCCTACCGACATAGCAACAGATACGCAGTATTTT. Translating it yields CASSHPTDIATDTQYF.

This clone was observed a single time. The chain links TRBV2 to TRBJ2-1; 13 positions agree with TRBD2. V was clipped by 6 bases and J by 6 bases; unmatched bases: 2. The CDR3 has 14 amino acids. Germline CDR1 reads SNHLY; CDR2 reads FYNNEI. In nucleotides, the CDR3 is TGTGCCAGCAGAACTAGCGGGAGGGGCAATGAGCAGTTCTTC. Translating it yields CASRTSGRGNEQFF.

The chain combines TRBV5-4 with TRBJ2-1; no firm D call. V lost 1 base and J 6 bases, leaving 8 bases between the germline ends. This CDR3 is 13 amino acids long. Per germline, CDR1 SGHNT and CDR2 YYREEE (reference sequence). CDR3 coding DNA: TGTGCCAGCAGCTTGCATACCCTCAATGAGCAGTTCTTC. It encodes CASSLHTLNEQFF.

This clone was detected only a few times. The gene calls are TRBV2 and TRBJ2-5; TRBD2 matches 10 bases. The CDR3 contains 16 residues. Germline CDR1 SNHLY, CDR2 FYNNEI. The V segment lost 5 bases and the J segment 5 bases; nucleotides outside the gene matches: 11. CDR3 amino acids: CASSLRGLAGEETQYF. The DNA of the CDR3 is TGTGCCAGCAGTCTCCGGGGGCTAGCGGGAGAGGAGACCCAGTACTTC.

The chain recombines TRBV4-1 with TRBJ2-2; 7 nucleotides line up with TRBD2. The length of the CDR3 is 17 residues. CDR1 is MGHRA and CDR2 is YSYEKL in the germline V gene. J was trimmed by 3 bases and V by 4 bases; bases with no gene match: 11. The CDR3 DNA follows: TGCGCCAGCAGCCTCTCCCAGAGGGAGGGGTACACCGGGGAGCTGTTTTTT. It yields the protein CASSLSQREGYTGELFF.

The genes are TRBV4-1 and TRBJ2-3, with D possibly being TRBD2 (6 bases). The germline V gene encodes CDR1 MGHRA and CDR2 YSYEKL. The CDR3 length is 15 residues. V was pared by 1 base and J by 6 bases, with 14 bases between. The CDR3 loop is CASSQGRALDDTQYF. CDR3 DNA: TGCGCCAGCAGCCAAGGGAGGGCCCTCGACGATACGCAGTATTTT.

This clone was seen once. This chain links TRBV4-3 with TRBJ2-7; D is perhaps TRBD1 (5 bases). The CDR3 is made up of 15 amino acids. Germline CDR1 and CDR2: LGHNA and YSLEER. The ends were cut back, 1 base at V and 1 base at J, with 11 bases in the middle. CDR3 in amino acids: CASSQGAGPSYEQYF. In DNA form, the CDR3 reads TGCGCCAGCAGCCAAGGGGCAGGGCCGTCCTACGAGCAGTACTTC.